This T cell receptor (beta chain) comes out of a study of blood T cells in healthy people across ages. This CDR3 has 17 residues. CDR1 and CDR2 (germline): DFQATT, SNEGSKA (reference sequence). The J segment lost 0 bases and the V segment lost 6 bases, leaving 9 bases of the junction unmatched. A sample-barcoded 5' primer and a J-beta primer mix were used in a second PCR of roughly 7 to 12 cycles. TCRdb reprocessed the 5' RACE reads with MiXCR, giving one entry per CDR3 protein. The sample lists over 700,000 distinct CDR3 sequences, about 48% occurring once. This clonotype was recorded once. The genes are TRBV20-1 and TRBJ2-6, with 9 positions matching TRBD1. The sequenced sample consisted of blood. The clonotype was recovered from a man at least 80 years old in good health. The CDR3 sequence: CSALRDRATSGANVLTF. DNA for the CDR3: TGCAGTGCCCTCCGGGACAGGGCCACCTCTGGGGCCAACGTCCTGACTTTC.